This paragraph reports one T cell receptor beta chain. It lacks a known antigen. There are no base qualities to consult, and no much larger clone falls within one base. Preparation of the library involved the immunoSEQ multiplex PCR assay. Sourced from immuneACCESS, this table was stored by TCRdb with only in-frame sequences that have V and J called. A share of the clones is absent; for the studies checked, an unresolved V gene accounts for under half, and the remainder has no known explanation. This sample lists 650,000 to 950,000 clones; 80% to 90% were detected once. The ten most abundant clones make up approximately 0.01% of the sample. These data originate in a study of shared T cell receptors in the human thymus listed by TCRdb under 2021. With respect to the entire study: The study examined how self-reactive, shared T-cell receptor alpha chains are generated in the human thymus.

From the cysteine through the phenylalanine, the CDR3 covers 15 amino acids. Kept here is only the CDR3 DNA, which spans 45 bases and is read in frame from base 1. The germline V gene encodes CDR1 KGHSH and CDR2 LQKENI. V trim: 3 bases; J trim: 4 bases; unmatched bases: 6. These records were also assigned to another study, of human thymus T cells. As the second paper documents: Donors were immunologically healthy infants undergoing open corrective cardiac surgery for congenital heart defects in Finland. Thymus tissue was collected as surgical resects that were removed during corrective cardiac surgery. Usage of V and J gene segments appeared to be biased in both the thymic and the peripheral blood repertoires. Highly overlapping thymic TCR repertoires among unrelated individuals were reported in the related research. The study described the TCR alpha and beta repertoires in fewer than 10 infant thymus samples and four matching peripheral blood samples. Donor ages ranged from about 6 to 244 days, and the cohort comprised about six male and two female infants. Thymocytes were freed from the tissue by mechanical means and kept at -70 degrees C as pellets of roughly 8.5-31 million cells. Genomic DNA was extracted from frozen cell pellets with a QIAsymphony instrument. TCRB and TCRAD loci were amplified from a standardized quantity of quality-controlled genomic DNA using the immunoSEQ multiplex PCR assay. The V(D)J region was spanned by amplicons of a length sufficient to cover the CDR3 and to identify V and J genes. Through the commercial immunoSEQ service, the amplicons were sequenced on an Illumina platform. Corrections for primer bias and sequencing errors followed previously described methods, while TCRAD and TCRB definitions were based on the IMGT database. The repertoires were analysed using immunoSEQ Analyzer 3.0 and VDJTools for basic statistics, V/J segment usage, diversity estimates, rarefaction and pairwise overlap. Diversity was estimated with Chao1, ChaoE, Efron-Thisted, Shannon and inverse Simpson indices, and also on datasets down-sampled to the smallest sample. For repertoire overlap, CDR3 nucleotide sequence, V gene and J gene had to match strictly, and clustering was done by Jaccard-based multidimensional scaling. On average, roughly 800,000 unique TCRB clonotypes were obtained from thymus samples, compared with 70,000 to 100,000 from blood samples.

This sequence was found in a girl less than two years old with a congenital heart defect. Donor details come from another sample of the same person, matched by shared clones. This chain is built from TRBV18 and TRBJ1-2, with 9 middle bases fitting TRBD1. Sequencing used thymocytes. The nucleotides are TGTGCCAGCTCACCTGGGGACAGGGATGTCTATGGCTACACCTTC. Translated, this gives CASSPGDRDVYGYTF. The full variable domain, completed from the reference TRBV18 and TRBJ1-2 proteins outside the CDR3, reads NAGVMQNPRHLVRRRGQEARLRCSPMKGHSHVYWYRQLPEEGLKFMVYLQKENIIDESGMPKERFSAEFPKEGPSILRIQQVVRGDSAAYFCASSPGDRDVYGYTFGSGTRLTVV.